The clone carrying this T cell receptor (beta chain) came up many times. What it binds is not known. Investigators profiled TCR beta VDJ and CDR3 from genomic DNA template. TCRdb ran MiXCR on the reads and lists one entry per CDR3 protein. The sample yields some 220,000 distinct CDR3 sequences, about 37% seen once. The sample is drawn from a study of CD8+CD57+ T cells in acquired aplastic anemia. Study details: Sorted CD4+ and CD8+ cell DNA averaged around 3.5 ug. Healthy donor CD4+ samples were sequenced to a depth that averaged about 10.8 million reads.

Study-level findings and limits: CD8+ Simpson's diversity showed no significant patient-control difference. It was found that almost 30 CD8+ CDR3 sequences were shared between patients and controls.

The TCR sequence derives from a human donor in good health, serving as a control. Sequenced material: sorted CD4+, CD8+, or CD8+CD57+ T cells (not recorded which) from PBMCs.

The CDR3 bases are TGTGCCAGCAGCTTCTATGGAAGCAATGAGCAGTTCTTC. Its translation is CASSFYGSNEQFF. The genes are TRBV5-8 and TRBJ2-1; no firm D call. The CDR3 has 13 residues. Trimming left V 2 bases short and J 6 bases short, with 9 bases between. The germline V gene has CDR1 SGHTS and CDR2 YDEGEE.